Listed below are T cell receptor beta chains from one sample, sequenced in a study of cytomegalovirus exposure and HLA in healthy donors. Here immunoSEQ multiplex PCR was the method, and the copy in TCRdb shows in-frame clones only, minus some. The sample includes approximately 120,000 clones. Material: PBMCs. Receptors were obtained from a man younger than 35 in good health and CMV-seronegative. Each CDR3 is given with its conserved first and last residue. The D gene is left open where the match is weak.

j_call v_call d_call cdr3_nt cdr3_aa
TRBJ1-5 TRBV4-1 . TGCGCCAGCAGCCAAGATATTAGCAATCAGCCCCAGCATTTT CASSQDISNQPQHF
TRBJ1-1 TRBV7-6 . TGTGCCAGCAGCTTAGTACAGGGAGGGACTGAAGCTTTCTTT CASSLVQGGTEAFF
TRBJ1-1 TRBV19 . TGTGCCAGTAGCCTACGGGGGGAGACTGAAGCTTTCTTT CASSLRGETEAFF
TRBJ1-1 TRBV5-1 . TGCGCCAGCAGCTACCCCGGAGGTTCGAACACTGAAGCTTTCTTT CASSYPGGSNTEAFF
TRBJ2-7 TRBV14 TRBD2 TGTGCCAGCAGCCAAGCCCGGGGGGGGCTCTACGAGCAGTACTTC CASSQARGGLYEQYF
TRBJ2-7 TRBV5-1 . TGCGCCAGCAGCTTGGACAGGCGCAACTTCTACGAGCAGTACTTC CASSLDRRNFYEQYF
TRBJ1-6 TRBV5-1 TRBD1 TGCGCCAGCAGCTTCGAACCAGGGGGTAATAATTCCCCCCTCCACTTT CASSFEPGGNNSPLHF
TRBJ2-6 TRBV25-1 TRBD2 TGTGCCAGCAGTGCCCTCCCCCCGGGGGGGAACGTCCTGACTTTC CASSALPPGGNVLTF
TRBJ2-7 TRBV19 TRBD2 TGTGCCAGTAGTATCCAAGCGGGAAGTACCTCCTACGAGCAGTACTTC CASSIQAGSTSYEQYF
TRBJ2-2 TRBV7-3 TRBD2 TGTGCCAGCAGCTTAAGAGCTAGCGGGGGGGCTAGGACCGGGGAGCTGTTTTTT CASSLRASGGARTGELFF
TRBJ2-7 TRBV7-2 . TGTGCCAGCAGCTCAGGGGGGCTCTCCTACGAGCAGTACTTC CASSSGGLSYEQYF
TRBJ2-1 TRBV5-1 TRBD2 TGCGCCAGCAGCGGACTAGCGGGGGGCTTCAATGAGCAGTTCTTC CASSGLAGGFNEQFF
TRBJ1-3 TRBV7-2 TRBD1 TGTGCCAGCAGCTTAGGCAGGGGGCAAGGAAACACCATATATTTT CASSLGRGQGNTIYF
TRBJ2-2 TRBV5-4 TRBD1 TGTGCCAGCAGCCCGGGGGCGGGACAGGGGAACACCGGGGAGCTGTTTTTT CASSPGAGQGNTGELFF
TRBJ1-6 TRBV27 TRBD1 TGTGCCAGCAGTCCGATTCAGGGGGCCCAGTATAATTCACCCCTCCACTTT CASSPIQGAQYNSPLHF
TRBJ2-7 TRBV7-8 TRBD2 TGTGCCAGCAGCTTCCCCACGGGGACTAGCGGGAGGCTCCCCTATGGAGAGCAGTACTTC CASSFPTGTSGRLPYGEQYF
TRBJ2-7 TRBV6-5 TRBD2 TGTGCCAGCAGTTACAGGGTGTTCGGCGGGAGCTACGAGCAGTACTTC CASSYRVFGGSYEQYF
TRBJ2-5 TRBV29-1 TRBD2 TGCAGCGGGACTAGCGGGGTGGAGACCCAGTACTTC CSGTSGVETQYF
TRBJ1-1 TRBV5-1 TRBD1 TGCGCCAGCAGCTTCGACAGGGTTAACACTGAAGCTTTCTTT CASSFDRVNTEAFF
TRBJ2-1 TRBV9 . TGTGCCAGCACCGCCCTAGCCGACAATGAGCAGTTCTTC CASTALADNEQFF
TRBJ2-7 TRBV11-2 TRBD1 TGTGCCAGCAGCCGATTGAAAGGGACAGGGCCTGAAGAGCAGTACTTC CASSRLKGTGPEEQYF
TRBJ1-5 TRBV27 TRBD1 TGTGCCAGCAGTTTCGGACAGGGCGGAAATCAGCCCCAGCATTTT CASSFGQGGNQPQHF
TRBJ1-2 TRBV5-1 TRBD1 TGCGCCAGCAGCTTGACCGGGACAGGGCTTAACTATGGCTACACCTTC CASSLTGTGLNYGYTF
TRBJ2-7 TRBV7-6 TRBD1 TGTGCCAGCAGTTATAGGACAGGGGGCTACGAGCAGTACTTC CASSYRTGGYEQYF
TRBJ2-2 TRBV10-2 . TGCGCCAGCGGAAGACTAGAGGGGACCGGGGAGCTGTTTTTT CASGRLEGTGELFF
TRBJ2-2 TRBV25-1 . TGTGCCAGCAGTGAATACAGGGACACCGGGGAGCTGTTTTTT CASSEYRDTGELFF
TRBJ2-3 TRBV7-9 . TGTGCCAGCAGCTTAGAAGGCGGTTCTAGCACAGATACGCAGTATTTT CASSLEGGSSTDTQYF
TRBJ1-5 TRBV6-1 . TGTGCCAGCATTATAAGGGGCGATAATCAGCCCCAGCATTTT CASIIRGDNQPQHF
TRBJ1-4 TRBV30 TRBD1 TGTGCCTGGAGACCGGGACAGGGGTATGAAAAACTGTTTTTT CAWRPGQGYEKLFF
TRBJ1-1 TRBV30 TRBD1 TGTGCCTGGAGTGCCGGACAGGGGTTGAACACTGAAGCTTTCTTT CAWSAGQGLNTEAFF
TRBJ2-1 TRBV5-1 . TGCGCCAGCAGCTTCCATCCCAATGAGCAGTTCTTC CASSFHPNEQFF
TRBJ2-1 TRBV6-5 TRBD2 TGTGCCAGCAGTTCTAGCGGGAGAATCAGTAATGAGCAGTTCTTC CASSSSGRISNEQFF
TRBJ1-1 TRBV5-6 TRBD1 TGTGCCAGCAGCTTCACACCGGGACAGAGCACTGAAGCTTTCTTT CASSFTPGQSTEAFF
TRBJ1-2 TRBV27 . TGTGCCAGCTCCCGGAAAAATCCAGGGGTTAACTATGGCTACACCTTC CASSRKNPGVNYGYTF
TRBJ1-1 TRBV19 TRBD1 TGTGCCAGTAGTATCGACAGGGCCAACACTGAAGCTTTCTTT CASSIDRANTEAFF
TRBJ2-7 TRBV10-1 TRBD1 TGCGCCAGCAGTCCGGGACAGCCCTCCTACGAGCAGTACTTC CASSPGQPSYEQYF
TRBJ1-2 TRBV7-3 . TGTGCAATACGAGGGGGGGAGAGGGGAAAATACAATGGCTACACCTTC CAIRGGERGKYNGYTF
TRBJ2-3 TRBV14 TRBD1 TGTGCCAGCACGGACAGGGTAGGCACAGATACGCAGTATTTT CASTDRVGTDTQYF
TRBJ2-7 TRBV5-1 TRBD2 TGCGCCAGCAGCCCGCTAGCGGGAGTCGCCCGGACCTCCTACGAGCAGTACTTC CASSPLAGVARTSYEQYF
TRBJ2-7 TRBV7-9 . TGTGCCAGCAGTCCACAGGGAGAGGCCTACGAGCAGTACTTC CASSPQGEAYEQYF
TRBJ2-1 TRBV10-1 TRBD2 TGCGCCAGCAGTGAATGGGGAGGGACCCACAATGAGCAGTTCTTC CASSEWGGTHNEQFF
TRBJ2-4 TRBV5-6 . TGTGCCAGCAGCCTAAAAAACATTCAGTACTTC CASSLKNIQYF
TRBJ2-7 TRBV9 TRBD2 TGTGCCAGCAGCGTAGGGCTAGCGGGAGGGCCCTACGAGCAGTACTTC CASSVGLAGGPYEQYF
TRBJ1-4 TRBV5-6 TRBD1 TGTGCCAGCAGTCTTCCATCCTGGACAGGCAAAGGTAATGAAAAACTGTTTTTT CASSLPSWTGKGNEKLFF
TRBJ2-7 TRBV9 . TGTGCCAGCAGCGTAGGGGGGCCCGCCTACGAGCAGTACTTC CASSVGGPAYEQYF